This T cell receptor (beta chain) appears in the sequencing data of a study of T cell responses to AZD1222 COVID-19 vaccine. Study results and limitations: Donors were mostly white British, more females; clonal diversity possibly underestimated. Of the AZD1222 recipients, only 5 to 7 were seropositive at baseline. All repertoire sampling was performed exclusively after the peak T cell response.

With respect to this clone: What it binds is unknown. At one of its ends the junction is not consistent with the germline gene, which may arise from a read error.

The assay was immunoSEQ multiplex PCR, and TCRdb's table has in-frame clones only and misses some. The repertoire holds more than 65,000 clones, with approximately 87% as singletons. This material consisted of peripheral blood, taken 28 days after the second AZD1222 dose. The source is an adult who received the AZD1222 COVID-19 vaccine.

In DNA, the CDR3 is TGTGCCAGCAGCAAAGACAGGGTGACCTACGAGCAGTACTTC. As protein: CASSKDRVTYEQYF. V usage is TRBV3-1 (or the pseudogene TRBV3-2) and J usage is TRBJ2-7; TRBD1 matches at 7 bases. The length of the CDR3 is 14 residues. The germline V gene encodes CDR1 LGHDT and CDR2 YNNKEL (reference sequence).